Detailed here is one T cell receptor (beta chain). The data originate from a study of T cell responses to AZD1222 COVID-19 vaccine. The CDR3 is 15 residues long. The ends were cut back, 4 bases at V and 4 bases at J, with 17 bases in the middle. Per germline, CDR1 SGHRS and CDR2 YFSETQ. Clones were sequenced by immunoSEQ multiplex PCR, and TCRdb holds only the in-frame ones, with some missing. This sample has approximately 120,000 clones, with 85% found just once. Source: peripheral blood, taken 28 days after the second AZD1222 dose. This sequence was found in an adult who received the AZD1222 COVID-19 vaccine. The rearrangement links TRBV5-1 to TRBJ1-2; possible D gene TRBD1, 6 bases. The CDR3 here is CASSTGQQGFYGYTF. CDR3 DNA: TGCGCCAGCAGCACCGGACAGCAGGGCTTCTATGGCTACACCTTC.